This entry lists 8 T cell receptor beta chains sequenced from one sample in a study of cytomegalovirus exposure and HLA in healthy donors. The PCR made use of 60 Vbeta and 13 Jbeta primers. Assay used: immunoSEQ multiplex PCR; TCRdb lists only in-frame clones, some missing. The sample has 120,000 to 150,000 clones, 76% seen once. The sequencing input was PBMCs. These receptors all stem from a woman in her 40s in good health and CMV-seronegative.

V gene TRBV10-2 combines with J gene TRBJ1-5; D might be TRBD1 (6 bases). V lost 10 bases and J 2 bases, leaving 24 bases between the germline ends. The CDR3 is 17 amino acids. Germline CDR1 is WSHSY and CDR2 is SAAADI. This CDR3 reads CATRDIGTSFGNQPQHF. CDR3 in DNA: TGCGCCACCCGGGACATTGGGACATCTTTTGGCAATCAGCCCCAGCATTTT.

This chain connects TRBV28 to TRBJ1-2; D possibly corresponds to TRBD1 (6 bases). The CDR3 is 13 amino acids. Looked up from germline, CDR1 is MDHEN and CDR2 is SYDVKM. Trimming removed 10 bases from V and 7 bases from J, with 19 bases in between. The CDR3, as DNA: TGTGCCACCACCGTGGGGGGGGCGCTTGGCTACACCTTC. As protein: CATTVGGALGYTF.

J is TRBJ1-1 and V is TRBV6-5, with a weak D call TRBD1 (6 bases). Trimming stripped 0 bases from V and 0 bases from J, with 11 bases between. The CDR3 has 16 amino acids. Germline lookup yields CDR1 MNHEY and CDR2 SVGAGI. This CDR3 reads CASSYSVGHLNTEAFF. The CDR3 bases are TGTGCCAGCAGTTACTCGGTGGGACACTTGAACACTGAAGCTTTCTTT.

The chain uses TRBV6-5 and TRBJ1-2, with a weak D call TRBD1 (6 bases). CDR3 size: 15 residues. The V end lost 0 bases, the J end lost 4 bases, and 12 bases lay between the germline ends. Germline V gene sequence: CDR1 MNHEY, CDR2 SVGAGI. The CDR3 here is CASSYSRGNFYGYTF. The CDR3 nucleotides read TGTGCCAGCAGTTACTCGAGGGGGAATTTCTATGGCTACACCTTC.

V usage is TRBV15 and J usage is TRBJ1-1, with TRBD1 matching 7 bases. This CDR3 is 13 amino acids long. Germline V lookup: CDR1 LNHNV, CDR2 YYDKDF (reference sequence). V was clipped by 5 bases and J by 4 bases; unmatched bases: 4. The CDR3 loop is CATSPQGVTEAFF. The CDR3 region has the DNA TGTGCCACCAGCCCCCAGGGGGTCACTGAAGCTTTCTTT.

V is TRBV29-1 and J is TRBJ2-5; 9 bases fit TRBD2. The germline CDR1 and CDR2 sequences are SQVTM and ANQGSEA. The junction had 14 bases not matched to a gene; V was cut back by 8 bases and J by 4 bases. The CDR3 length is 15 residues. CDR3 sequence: CSSTRGGGSGETQYF. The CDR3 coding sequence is TGCAGCTCCACCCGCGGGGGGGGCTCGGGAGAGACCCAGTACTTC.

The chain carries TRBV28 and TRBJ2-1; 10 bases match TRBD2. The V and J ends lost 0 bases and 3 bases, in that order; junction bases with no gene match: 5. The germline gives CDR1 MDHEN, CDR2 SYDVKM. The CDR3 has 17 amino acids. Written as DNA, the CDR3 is TGTGCCAGCAGTTTATGGGCAGCGGGAGGGGGCTACAATGAGCAGTTCTTC. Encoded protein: CASSLWAAGGGYNEQFF.

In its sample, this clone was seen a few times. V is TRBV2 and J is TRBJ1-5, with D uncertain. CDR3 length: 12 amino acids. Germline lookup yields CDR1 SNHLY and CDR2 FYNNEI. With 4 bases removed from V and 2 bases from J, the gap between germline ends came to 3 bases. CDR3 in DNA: TGTGCCAGCAGTGCTGGCAATCAGCCCCAGCATTTT. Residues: CASSAGNQPQHF.